These 19 T cell receptor beta chains were all obtained from the same sample, sequenced in a study of T cells in Graves' hyperthyroidism and ophthalmopathy. RNA transcripts served as the template for amplifying TCR beta CDR3 regions. An initial round of RT-PCR targeting the TCR CDR3 relied on the HTBI primer set. MiXCR, applied by TCRdb to the multiplex PCR reads, yields one record per CDR3 protein. The sample records around 400,000 distinct CDR3 sequences, around a quarter being singletons. The material sequenced was blood. These TCRs come from a man over 45 with Graves' hyperthyroidism.

V gene TRBV20-1 combines with J gene TRBJ2-1; 7 nucleotides line up with TRBD2. The junction had 6 bases not matched to a gene; V was cut back by 6 bases and J by 7 bases. This CDR3 has 12 residues. Germline-derived CDR1 and CDR2 are DFQATT and SNEGSKA (reference sequence). The DNA of the CDR3 is TGCAGTGCCACGGCGGGAGAGAATGAGCAGTTCTTC. Its translation is CSATAGENEQFF.

This clonotype occurred many times. The genes are TRBV10-3 and TRBJ2-7; no clear D. Deletions cut 6 bases from V and 2 bases from J, with 14 bases between. The CDR3 covers 14 residues. The germline V gene encodes CDR1 ENHRY and CDR2 SYGVKD. CDR3 nucleotide sequence: TGTGCCATCAGGGAAGATCTCGTTACCTACGAGCAGTACTTC. Protein sequence: CAIREDLVTYEQYF.

This clonotype was seen repeatedly, ten times or more. This sequence joins TRBV27 and TRBJ2-5; the match to TRBD1 covers 9 bases. CDR3 length: 15 amino acids. V shed 7 bases, J shed 2 bases, and the junction held 8 bases outside the gene matches. Looked up from germline, CDR1 is MNHEY and CDR2 is SMNVEV (reference sequence). CDR3 protein: CASTPGGTGQETQYF. The CDR3 coding sequence is TGTGCCAGCACCCCAGGGGGGACAGGGCAAGAGACCCAGTACTTC.

The chain joins TRBV20-1 to TRBJ2-3, with 8 nucleotides matching TRBD1. Germline V CDR1 and CDR2: DFQATT, SNEGSKA (reference sequence). This CDR3 spans 14 amino acids. The CDR3 spells CSGLDRVGADTQYF. CDR3 DNA: TGCAGCGGTTTGGACAGGGTGGGGGCAGATACGCAGTATTTT.

This clonotype was found a few times. The CDR3: CSVDAEDGYTF. The CDR3 bases are TGCAGCGTTGACGCTGAGGACGGCTACACCTTC. This rearrangement joins TRBV29-1 to TRBJ1-2, with D unresolved. This CDR3 has 11 residues. V gave up 3 bases and J gave up 8 bases, with 10 bases separating them. Germline loops: CDR1 SQVTM, CDR2 ANQGSEA.

The chain couples TRBV12-3 or TRBV12-4 to TRBJ1-4; D perhaps matches TRBD1 (6 bases). The CDR3 contains 14 residues. With 3 bases removed from V and 9 bases from J, the gap between germline ends came to 14 bases. The CDR3 is CASSLGGQPKKLFF. Written as DNA, the CDR3 is TGTGCCAGCAGTTTGGGCGGACAGCCGAAAAAACTGTTTTTT.

This clonotype has a count of ten or more. The chain combines TRBV27 with TRBJ2-5; tentative D call: TRBD1 (5 bases). The CDR3 is made up of 12 amino acids. CDR1 MNHEY and CDR2 SMNVEV come from the germline V gene (reference sequence). The V end lost 6 bases, the J end lost 3 bases, and 8 bases lay between the germline ends. The CDR3 spells CASRGAKETQYF. In nucleotides, the CDR3 is TGTGCCAGCAGAGGGGCTAAAGAGACCCAGTACTTC.

The chain is built from TRBV27 and TRBJ1-2; TRBD1 matches at 10 bases. The CDR3 has 16 residues. Germline V gene data show CDR1 as MNHEY and CDR2 as SMNVEV (reference sequence). V gave up 3 bases and J gave up 9 bases; unmatched junction bases: 13. In nucleotides, the CDR3 is TGTGCCAGCAGTTTTAGGCTCGGGACAGGGGCGGTGAGCTACACCTTC. Its protein is CASSFRLGTGAVSYTF.

This clonotype was seen at least ten times. This chain joins TRBV3-1 and TRBJ1-1; no reliable D call. The V end was cut by 1 base, the J end by 1 base, with 7 bases between. The germline CDR1 and CDR2 sequences are LGHDT and YNNKEL (reference sequence). This CDR3 region has 14 residues. CDR3 sequence reads: CASSQGVGNTEAFF. In nucleotides, the CDR3 is TGTGCCAGCAGCCAAGGCGTAGGGAACACTGAAGCTTTCTTT. Using reference TRBV3-1 and TRBJ1-1 for the parts outside the CDR3, the full variable domain is DTAVSQTPKYLVTQMGNDKSIKCEQNLGHDTMYWYKQDSKKFLKIMFSYNNKELIINETVPNRFSPKSPDKAHLNLHINSLELGDSAVYFCASSQGVGNTEAFFGQGTRLTVV.

The rearrangement uses TRBV7-9 and TRBJ2-7, with D hard to call. The CDR3 loop spans 14 amino acids. Trimming removed 3 bases from V and 3 bases from J, with 12 bases in between. Germline values: CDR1 SEHNR, CDR2 FQNEAQ (reference sequence). CDR3 protein: CASSFGGGDYEQYF. The CDR3 coding sequence is TGTGCCAGCAGCTTCGGCGGCGGAGACTACGAGCAGTACTTC.

This clonotype was picked up many times. This rearrangement joins TRBV2 to TRBJ2-3, with D perhaps TRBD1 or TRBD2 (6 bases each). Trimming shortened V by 4 bases and J by 3 bases, and 14 bases separated the two germline ends. This CDR3 has 15 amino acids. Germline V CDR1 and CDR2: SNHLY, FYNNEI. The CDR3 DNA is TGTGCCAGCAGTGGAGTGAGGGGGAGGACAGATACGCAGTATTTT. This encodes CASSGVRGRTDTQYF.

V usage is TRBV5-1 and J usage is TRBJ2-5; 8 bases agree with TRBD2. Germline V gene lookup returns CDR1 SGHRS and CDR2 YFSETQ. V was pared by 0 bases and J by 4 bases, with 5 bases of the junction left unmatched. The CDR3 has 15 residues. CDR3 region: CASSLGGAGGETQYF. CDR3 DNA: TGCGCCAGCAGCTTGGGAGGCGCGGGAGGAGAGACCCAGTACTTC.

The chain combines TRBV11-2 with TRBJ2-1; TRBD2 matches 9 bases. After removal of 0 bases from V and 0 bases from J, the junction contained 3 bases not matched to a gene. The CDR3 has 17 residues. Germline V gene data show CDR1 as SGHAT and CDR2 as FQNNGV. The CDR3 reads CASSLEGAGGSYNEQFF. CDR3 DNA sequence: TGTGCCAGCAGCTTAGAAGGAGCGGGAGGCTCCTACAATGAGCAGTTCTTC.

There are a few counts of this clonotype. The rearrangement joins TRBV2 to TRBJ1-5, with D possibly matching TRBD1 (6 bases). The CDR3 loop spans 16 amino acids. V was pared by 0 bases and J by 5 bases, with 14 bases between. Germline V lookup: CDR1 SNHLY, CDR2 FYNNEI. CDR3 protein: CASSEAVRDTDQPQHF. The CDR3 DNA sequence: TGTGCCAGCAGTGAAGCGGTGCGGGACACCGATCAGCCCCAGCATTTT.

This clonotype was counted ten times or more. In nucleotides, the CDR3 is TGTGCCAGCAGCTTTTCCCGACAGTACAATGAGCAGTTCTTC. This encodes CASSFSRQYNEQFF. This rearrangement joins TRBV7-9 to TRBJ2-1; D perhaps matches TRBD1 (5 bases). V lost 3 bases, J lost 4 bases, and 10 bases lay in between. This CDR3 has 14 amino acids. Germline CDR1 reads SEHNR; CDR2 reads FQNEAQ (reference sequence).

A note on this clonotype: The junction does not match germline at one end; this may be a read error. CDR3 bases: TGTGCCAGCAGTTTCCACCAGGGGAACGCTGAAGCTTTCTTT. Encoded protein: CASSFHQGNAEAFF. The rearrangement uses TRBV12-3 or TRBV12-4 and TRBJ1-1, with TRBD1 as a possible D gene (6 bases). The CDR3 is 14 residues long.

This clonotype has a handful of counts. The V call is TRBV13, the J call TRBJ2-7; D ambiguous. The CDR3 totals 12 residues. Germline loops: CDR1 PRHDT, CDR2 FYEKMQ (reference sequence). Trimming took 2 bases from V and 6 from J, leaving 8 bases between them. CDR3 sequence (DNA): TGTGCCAGCAGCTTAAGAAGTTCCGAGCAGTACTTC. This gives the protein CASSLRSSEQYF.

The rearrangement joins TRBV6-1 to TRBJ2-7; TRBD2 matches at 9 bases. Germline CDR1 MNHNS, CDR2 SASEGT. V shed 6 bases and J 1 base; nucleotides not matched to a gene: 7. This CDR3 has 15 residues. The CDR3, as DNA: TGTGCCAGCAGCGCCGGGACTAGCAGTTCCTACGAGCAGTACTTC. Translated, it gives CASSAGTSSSYEQYF.

The rearrangement links TRBV11-2 to TRBJ2-3, with D perhaps matching TRBD1 (6 bases). The V end was cut by 5 bases, the J end by 8 bases, with 17 bases between. CDR1 and CDR2 from the germline V gene are SGHAT and FQNNGV. This CDR3 comprises 14 residues. The CDR3 DNA reads TGTGCCAGCAGCCCCGGGACACCGAGGGGTACGCAGTATTTT. Translated, it gives CASSPGTPRGTQYF.